Listed here are 21 T cell receptor beta chains from one sample, sequenced in a study of CD8+CD57+ T cells in acquired aplastic anemia. The authors sequenced patients whose flow cytometry had shown CD8+CD57+ cell expansion. Profiling that covered TCR beta VDJ and CDR3 relied on genomic DNA as its template. TCRdb fed the reads into MiXCR, producing one record per CDR3 protein. The sample holds about 40,000 distinct CDR3 sequences, roughly three fifths seen once. The specimen sequenced was sorted CD4+, CD8+, or CD8+CD57+ T cells (not recorded which) from PBMCs. The receptors stem from a human donor with aplastic anemia.

The chain is built from TRBV5-5 and TRBJ2-3; D gene uncertain. Trimming left V 5 bases short and J 0 bases short, with 7 bases between. There are 13 residues in the CDR3. Germline-derived CDR1 and CDR2 are SGHKS and YYEKEE (reference sequence). This chain's CDR3 is CASSRISTDTQYF. The CDR3 DNA reads TGTGCCAGCAGTCGAATAAGCACAGATACGCAGTATTTT.

The chain has TRBV29-1 and TRBJ2-5; D may be TRBD1 (6 bases). V was trimmed by 7 bases and J by 7 bases, leaving 10 bases between them. The CDR3 totals 10 residues. Per germline, CDR1 SQVTM and CDR2 ANQGSEA. CDR3 region: CSAKTGTQYF. The CDR3 DNA sequence: TGCAGCGCGAAGACAGGGACCCAGTACTTC.

This clonotype was observed at least ten times. This sequence joins TRBV5-1 and TRBJ2-5, with a possible D match to TRBD1 (5 bases). Germline loops: CDR1 SGHRS, CDR2 YFSETQ. The CDR3 has 13 amino acids. With 2 bases removed from V and 3 bases from J, the gap between germline ends came to 8 bases. In nucleotides, the CDR3 is TGCGCCAGCAGCTTCCTAGGGGAAGAGACCCAGTACTTC. This sequence encodes CASSFLGEETQYF.

The chain joins TRBV10-2 to TRBJ1-2; D gene unclear. CDR3 length: 14 residues. V lost 0 bases and J lost 4, with 9 bases in between. CDR1 WSHSY and CDR2 SAAADI come from the germline V gene. The CDR3 DNA follows: TGCGCCAGCAGTGAGTCGACTGCGAGCTATGGCTACACCTTC. It encodes CASSESTASYGYTF.

This clonotype occurred many times. The rearrangement uses TRBV6-1 and TRBJ2-7, with 7 bases aligning to TRBD1. J was trimmed by 3 bases and V by 11 bases; bases with no gene match: 13. Germline assignment: CDR1 MNHNS and CDR2 SASEGT. The CDR3 is 14 residues long. This chain's CDR3 is CALAPGQNFYEQYF. The CDR3 nucleotides read TGTGCCTTAGCCCCGGGACAGAATTTCTACGAGCAGTACTTC.

V and J are TRBV15 and TRBJ1-5, with 10 nucleotides matching TRBD1. V gave up 4 bases and J gave up 7 bases; unmatched junction bases: 7. The germline V gene has CDR1 LNHNV and CDR2 YYDKDF (reference sequence). The CDR3 is 15 amino acids. The CDR3 nucleotides are TGTGCCACCAGCACTAGGACAGGGGGTATGCAGCCCCAGCATTTT. It specifies CATSTRTGGMQPQHF.

This clonotype was seen many times. One end of the junction fails to match germline, which may point to a read error. V and J are TRBV7-7 and TRBJ2-1; D is tentatively TRBD1 or TRBD2 (5 bases each). CDR1 and CDR2 (germline): SSHAT, FNYEAQ (reference sequence). CDR3 length: 15 amino acids. CDR3 protein: CASSRDQGDYNEQFF. Here the CDR3 DNA reads TGTGCTAGCAGCCGTGATCAGGGAGACTACAATGAGCAGTTCTTC.

The chain links TRBV25-1 to TRBJ2-3; D is uncertain. Looked up from germline, CDR1 is MGHDK and CDR2 is SYGVNS. The CDR3 has 16 residues. V lost 6 bases to trimming and J lost 0 bases, with 16 bases between them. As DNA, the CDR3 is TGTGCCAGCAGCTCGGGCGGACGCCTAAGCACAGATACGCAGTATTTT. As protein: CASSSGGRLSTDTQYF.

The gene calls are TRBV12-3 or TRBV12-4 and TRBJ1-3, with TRBD1 identical over 11 bases. The CDR3 extends over 19 amino acids. V shed 1 base, J shed 0 bases, and the junction held 8 bases outside the gene matches. The CDR3 loop is CASSLVFGQGAHSGNTIYF. The CDR3 DNA sequence: TGTGCCAGCAGTTTAGTCTTTGGACAGGGGGCCCACTCTGGAAACACCATATATTTT.

The chain uses TRBV20-1 and TRBJ1-6; 9 bases fit TRBD1. Germline assignment: CDR1 DFQATT and CDR2 SNEGSKA (reference sequence). The CDR3 has 14 residues. V trimming: 2 bases; J trimming: 10 bases; junction bases outside the gene matches: 6. The DNA of the CDR3 is TGCAGTGCTAGAAAACAGGGGGCAGAGTCACCCCTCCACTTT. Its protein is CSARKQGAESPLHF.

J is TRBJ1-3 and V is TRBV7-9; D unresolved. Germline CDR1 is SEHNR and CDR2 is FQNEAQ (reference sequence). V gave up 6 bases and J gave up 11 bases, with 11 bases separating them. The CDR3 is 11 amino acids. In nucleotides, the CDR3 is TGTGCCAGCAGGCTAGGGTACCCCATATATTTT. It specifies CASRLGYPIYF. The whole variable domain, remainder taken from reference TRBV7-9 and TRBJ1-3, is DTGVSQNPRHKITKRGQNVTFRCDPISEHNRLYWYRQTLGQGPEFLTYFQNEAQLEKSRLLSDRFSAERPKGSFSTLEIQRTEQGDSAMYLCASRLGYPIYFGEGSWLTVV.

The chain uses TRBV15 and TRBJ2-4; 8 nucleotides agree with TRBD2. The V gene's germline CDR1 is LNHNV and CDR2 YYDKDF (reference sequence). V lost 2 bases and J lost 6; bases outside the gene matches: 9. The CDR3 length is 16 residues. The CDR3 loop reads CATSRNTGTRLNIQYF. As DNA, the CDR3 is TGTGCCACCAGCAGAAATACCGGGACTAGACTAAACATTCAGTACTTC.

This clonotype has only a few counts. The V and J genes are TRBV10-3 and TRBJ2-7; D is undetermined. V dropped 3 bases and J dropped 4 bases, with 10 bases sitting between them. Germline V CDR1 and CDR2: ENHRY, SYGVKD. The CDR3 has 13 residues. The CDR3 nucleotides are TGTGCCATCAGTGAAGAGCCAGCATACGAGCAGTACTTC. Encoded protein: CAISEEPAYEQYF.

This clonotype has only one observation. The rearrangement links TRBV10-3 to TRBJ1-1; D ambiguous. There are 12 residues in the CDR3. Germline V lookup: CDR1 ENHRY, CDR2 SYGVKD. CDR3: CARGGLGTEAFF. DNA of the CDR3: TGTGCTAGAGGAGGGCTGGGGACTGAAGCTTTCTTT.

This clonotype has only one observation. V and J are TRBV19 and TRBJ2-2; D is possibly TRBD2 (5 bases). CDR1 LNHDA and CDR2 SQIVND come from the germline V gene (reference sequence). This CDR3 is 15 amino acids long. The V end lost 5 bases, the J end lost 4 bases, and 14 bases lay between the germline ends. For the CDR3, the DNA is TGTGCCAGTAGTTCCAGAGGGCTGGGCACCGGGGAGCTGTTTTTT. Translated, it gives CASSSRGLGTGELFF.

This sequence joins TRBV29-1 and TRBJ1-1; 7 bases are shared with TRBD1. The V and J ends lost 7 bases and 0 bases, in that order; junction bases with no gene match: 8. Germline lookup yields CDR1 SQVTM and CDR2 ANQGSEA. The CDR3 consists of 14 residues. The CDR3 spells CSADQTGMNTEAFF. In nucleotides, the CDR3 is TGCAGCGCCGACCAGACAGGGATGAACACTGAAGCTTTCTTT.

This clonotype was detected ten times or more. The J gene is TRBJ1-1, the V gene TRBV30; D is unresolved. Germline loops: CDR1 GTSNPN, CDR2 SVGIG (reference sequence). V was trimmed by 0 bases and J by 2 bases, leaving 10 bases between them. The CDR3 is 14 residues long. The CDR3 here is CAWSVPLPNTEAFF. The CDR3 region has the DNA TGTGCCTGGAGTGTACCTTTGCCAAACACTGAAGCTTTCTTT. The variable domain in full, with the rest retrieved from reference TRBV30 and TRBJ1-1, is SQTIHQWPATLVQPVGSPLSLECTVEGTSNPNLYWYRQAAGRGLQLLFYSVGIGQISSEVPQNLSASRPQDRQFILSSKKLLLSDSGFYLCAWSVPLPNTEAFFGQGTRLTVV.

This chain uses TRBV20-1 with TRBJ2-3; perhaps TRBD1 as D (6 bases). CDR3 size: 13 residues. Trimming pared 6 bases from V and 4 bases from J, leaving 14 bases between. The germline V gene encodes CDR1 DFQATT and CDR2 SNEGSKA (reference sequence). The CDR3 protein is CSAELTGSDTQYF. The CDR3 coding sequence is TGCAGTGCCGAATTAACAGGGTCAGATACGCAGTATTTT.

This clonotype was detected many times. A read error may account for a junction end that differs from germline. The chain links TRBV7-7 to TRBJ1-1, with TRBD1 identical over 8 bases. CDR1 and CDR2 (germline): SSHAT, FNYEAQ (reference sequence). The CDR3 sequence is 17 residues long. This CDR3 reads CASSLSPGNNRGVKLFF. The CDR3, as DNA: TGTGCTAGCAGCTTAAGTCCCGGAAACAACAGGGGGGTGAAGCTTTTCTTT.

The V call is TRBV19, the J call TRBJ1-5; no definite D call. V shed 3 bases and J shed 2 bases, with 11 bases lying between them. CDR3 length equals 15 residues. Germline CDR1 and CDR2: LNHDA and SQIVND (reference sequence). Written as DNA, the CDR3 is TGTGCCAGTAGTATCGACGGTAGGGGCAATCAGCCCCAGCATTTT. Translation: CASSIDGRGNQPQHF. The complete variable domain, with remaining parts taken from reference TRBV19 and TRBJ1-5, reads DGGITQSPKYLFRKEGQNVTLSCEQNLNHDAMYWYRQDPGQGLRLIYYSQIVNDFQKGDIAEGYSVSREKKESFPLTVTSAQKNPTAFYLCASSIDGRGNQPQHFGDGTRLSIL.

The rearrangement joins TRBV7-2 to TRBJ1-2, with 10 nucleotides matching TRBD1. Trimming removed 1 base from V and 4 bases from J; junction bases left unmatched: 3. The CDR3 length is 15 residues. CDR1 is SGHTA, CDR2 FQGNSA, per germline. The CDR3 DNA follows: TGTGCCAGCAGCTTAGGGGGACAGGGGTCCTATGGCTACACCTTC. It specifies CASSLGGQGSYGYTF.